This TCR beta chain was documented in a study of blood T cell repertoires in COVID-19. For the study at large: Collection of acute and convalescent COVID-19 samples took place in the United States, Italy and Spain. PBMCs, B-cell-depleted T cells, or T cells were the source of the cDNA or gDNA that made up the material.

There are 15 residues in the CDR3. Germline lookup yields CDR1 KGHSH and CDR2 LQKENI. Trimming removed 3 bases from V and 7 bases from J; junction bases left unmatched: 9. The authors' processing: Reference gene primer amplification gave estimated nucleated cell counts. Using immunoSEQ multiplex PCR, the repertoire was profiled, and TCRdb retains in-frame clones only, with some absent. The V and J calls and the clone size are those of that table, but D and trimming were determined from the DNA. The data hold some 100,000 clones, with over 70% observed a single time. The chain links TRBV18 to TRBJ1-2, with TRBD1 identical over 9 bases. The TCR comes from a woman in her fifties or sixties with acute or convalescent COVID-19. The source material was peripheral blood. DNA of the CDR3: TGTGCCAGCTCACCCGGGACAGGGAAACTCGGTGGCTACACCTTC. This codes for CASSPGTGKLGGYTF.